The 20 T cell receptor beta chains presented below share a single source sample, sequenced in a study of blood T cell repertoires in COVID-19. Sequencing used immunoSEQ multiplex PCR; TCRdb keeps in-frame clones, though not all of them. Of 140,000 or so clones listed, about 87% are singletons. The material sequenced was peripheral blood. The origin of the receptors is a woman between 45 and 65 years old with active or convalescent COVID-19.

The rearrangement uses TRBV5-4 and TRBJ2-3, with 12 nucleotides matching TRBD2. CDR3 length: 18 residues. The germline gives CDR1 SGHNT, CDR2 YYREEE (reference sequence). Germline trimming cut 0 bases from V and 0 bases from J; bases unmatched to any gene: 5. The CDR3 loop reads CASSLGLAGATSTDTQYF. DNA of the CDR3: TGTGCCAGCAGCTTGGGACTAGCGGGGGCAACTAGCACAGATACGCAGTATTTT.

DNA for the CDR3: TGTGCCTGGCTACCCTTCGTGGACACTGAAGCTTTCTTT. Translated: CAWLPFVDTEAFF. The chain has TRBV30 and TRBJ1-1; no clear D. V lost 5 bases and J 3 bases, leaving 13 bases between the germline ends. Per the germline V gene, CDR1 is GTSNPN and CDR2 is SVGIG (reference sequence). The CDR3 extends over 13 amino acids.

This clone was seen just once. This chain joins TRBV28 and TRBJ1-1, with D perhaps matching TRBD1 (5 bases). Germline values: CDR1 MDHEN, CDR2 SYDVKM. The CDR3 totals 12 residues. V lost 2 bases and J 5 bases, leaving 6 bases between the germline ends. The CDR3 reads CASSLPGTEAFF. The CDR3 DNA sequence: TGTGCCAGCAGTTTACCAGGGACTGAAGCTTTCTTT. The complete variable domain, with remaining parts taken from reference TRBV28 and TRBJ1-1, reads DVKVTQSSRYLVKRTGEKVFLECVQDMDHENMFWYRQDPGLGLRLIYFSYDVKMKEKGDIPEGYSVSREKKERFSLILESASTNQTSMYLCASSLPGTEAFFGQGTRLTVV.

The chain couples TRBV4-2 to TRBJ1-1; 7 bases align to TRBD1. V trimming: 0 bases; J trimming: 0 bases; junction bases outside the gene matches: 4. CDR3 length equals 16 residues. Germline V gives CDR1 LGHNA, CDR2 YNFKEQ. DNA of the CDR3: TGTGCCAGCAGCCAAGATCCGGGACAGATGAACACTGAAGCTTTCTTT. This encodes CASSQDPGQMNTEAFF.

The chain joins TRBV19 to TRBJ2-1; D is perhaps TRBD2 (5 bases). The germline V and J ends were trimmed by 6 bases and 12 bases, with 15 bases remaining between them. The CDR3 has 12 amino acids. Per germline, CDR1 LNHDA and CDR2 SQIVND (reference sequence). The CDR3, as DNA: TGTGCCAGTAGCAATCGGGATTATGGGCAGTTCTTC. Residues: CASSNRDYGQFF.

The table lists this clone with a few counts. V usage is TRBV5-4 and J usage is TRBJ1-1; tentative D call: TRBD1 (5 bases). V dropped 1 base and J dropped 3 bases, with 10 bases sitting between them. The CDR3 has 14 amino acids. Germline assignment: CDR1 SGHNT and CDR2 YYREEE (reference sequence). The DNA for the CDR3 is TGTGCCAGCAGCTTGCTCATAGGGGACACTGAAGCTTTCTTT. Translation gives CASSLLIGDTEAFF.

The chain has TRBV9 and TRBJ1-4, with TRBD1 matching over 9 bases. Germline CDR1 SGDLS, CDR2 YYNGEE. The CDR3 is 14 residues long. The ends lost 3 bases at V and 7 bases at J; junction bases unmatched: 4. The CDR3 bases are TGTGCCAGCAGCGATACAGGGGGCAGTGAAAAACTGTTTTTT. It specifies CASSDTGGSEKLFF. The whole variable domain, filled in from reference TRBV9 and TRBJ1-4, reads DSGVTQTPKHLITATGQRVTLRCSPRSGDLSVYWYQQSLDQGLQFLIQYYNGEERAKGNILERFSAQQFPDLHSELNLSSLELGDSALYFCASSDTGGSEKLFFGSGTQLSVL.

This clone appeared once. The rearrangement links TRBV6-2 or TRBV6-3 to TRBJ2-3; TRBD2 aligns across 11 bases. The CDR3 is made up of 17 amino acids. Looked up from germline, CDR1 is MNHEY and CDR2 is SVGEGT. With V trimmed by 4 bases and J by 5 bases, 11 bases remained unmatched. The CDR3 loop reads CASSSPTSGGGRDTQYF. The CDR3 DNA reads TGTGCCAGCAGTTCTCCTACTAGCGGGGGTGGAAGAGATACGCAGTATTTT.

The V gene is TRBV7-2, the J gene TRBJ2-3; D unresolved. The CDR3 contains 12 residues. Trimming took off 1 base at V and 8 bases at J, with 7 bases between the two ends. Germline values: CDR1 SGHTA, CDR2 FQGNSA. CDR3 nucleotide sequence: TGTGCCAGCAGCTTAGGATTGAGTACGCAGTATTTT. Amino acids: CASSLGLSTQYF.

This rearrangement joins TRBV27 to TRBJ1-6; a weak D match, TRBD1 (6 bases). Germline lookup yields CDR1 MNHEY and CDR2 SMNVEV (reference sequence). The ends were cut back, 8 bases at V and 7 bases at J, with 15 bases in the middle. This CDR3 has 14 amino acids. The CDR3 sequence: CASGLGQSNSPLHF. DNA of the CDR3: TGTGCCAGCGGGCTAGGACAGAGCAATTCACCCCTCCACTTT.

The gene calls are TRBV11-2 and TRBJ2-5; D gene uncertain. CDR3 size: 13 residues. The germline gives CDR1 SGHAT, CDR2 FQNNGV. Trimming removed 0 bases at V and 4 bases at J, with 6 bases between. The CDR3 region is CASSLDPGETQYF. The CDR3 coding sequence is TGTGCCAGCAGCTTAGACCCCGGAGAGACCCAGTACTTC. Based on the CDR3 plus reference TRBV11-2 and TRBJ2-5, the full variable domain is EAGVAQSPRYKIIEKRQSVAFWCNPISGHATLYWYQQILGQGPKLLIQFQNNGVVDDSQLPKDRFSAERLKGVDSTLKIQPAKLEDSAVYLCASSLDPGETQYFGPGTRLLVL.

J is TRBJ1-2 and V is TRBV5-5; D may be TRBD1 (6 bases). This CDR3 contains 16 residues. V was shortened by 0 bases and J by 1 base, with 13 bases between the two germline ends. From germline, CDR1 is SGHKS and CDR2 YYEKEE (reference sequence). DNA of the CDR3: TGTGCCAGCAGCTTGGGGGGGCTACCCTATAACTATGGCTACACCTTC. Encoded protein: CASSLGGLPYNYGYTF.

There are a few counts of this clone. The chain recombines TRBV4-1 with TRBJ2-1; D perhaps matches TRBD2 (6 bases). CDR3 length: 16 residues. Germline lookup yields CDR1 MGHRA and CDR2 YSYEKL. V lost 3 bases to trimming and J lost 5 bases, with 17 bases between them. The CDR3 spells CASSQWGLPADNEQFF. Written as DNA, the CDR3 is TGCGCCAGCAGCCAGTGGGGACTCCCTGCTGACAATGAGCAGTTCTTC.

The V and J genes are TRBV27 and TRBJ1-2, with D tentatively TRBD1 (5 bases). The CDR3 sequence is 13 residues long. Germline-derived CDR1 and CDR2 are MNHEY and SMNVEV (reference sequence). Trimming pared 0 bases from V and 7 bases from J, leaving 9 bases between. CDR3 sequence reads: CASSLSDQGGYTF. CDR3 DNA sequence: TGTGCCAGCAGTTTATCGGACCAGGGTGGCTACACCTTC.

V and J are TRBV9 and TRBJ2-1, with D perhaps matching TRBD2 (5 bases). Deletions cut 4 bases from V and 5 bases from J, with 16 bases between. Per the germline V gene, CDR1 is SGDLS and CDR2 is YYNGEE. The CDR3 runs 15 residues. This CDR3 reads CASSHGSADDNEQFF. CDR3 in DNA: TGTGCCAGCAGCCATGGGAGCGCTGACGACAATGAGCAGTTCTTC.

This clone appeared a single time. The chain is built from TRBV28 and TRBJ1-5; D uncertain. Germline loops: CDR1 MDHEN, CDR2 SYDVKM. V shed 7 bases and J shed 9 bases, with 13 bases lying between them. This CDR3 has 12 amino acids. In DNA, the CDR3 is TGTGCCAGCACCCCCCCGACTGGGCCCCAGCATTTT. Protein sequence: CASTPPTGPQHF.

As DNA, the CDR3 is TGTGCCAGCTCACGACAGGGCGTGAACACTGAAGCTTTCTTT. Protein: CASSRQGVNTEAFF. The chain uses TRBV18 and TRBJ1-1; 7 nucleotides agree with TRBD1. The CDR3 has 14 residues. Germline-derived CDR1 and CDR2 are KGHSH and LQKENI. V trimming: 4 bases; J trimming: 0 bases; junction bases outside the gene matches: 2.

The genes are TRBV19 and TRBJ2-6; 9 bases line up with TRBD1. This CDR3 has 16 residues. From germline, CDR1 is LNHDA and CDR2 SQIVND (reference sequence). V was pared by 2 bases and J by 2 bases, with 1 base of the junction left unmatched. Here the CDR3 DNA reads TGTGCCAGTAGTATAACAGGGGGCCCTGGGGCCAACGTCCTGACTTTC. Translation gives CASSITGGPGANVLTF. Based on the CDR3 plus reference TRBV19 and TRBJ2-6, the full variable domain is DGGITQSPKYLFRKEGQNVTLSCEQNLNHDAMYWYRQDPGQGLRLIYYSQIVNDFQKGDIAEGYSVSREKKESFPLTVTSAQKNPTAFYLCASSITGGPGANVLTFGAGSRLTVL.

The V and J genes are TRBV18 and TRBJ2-1; TRBD2 is a possible D gene (5 bases). Trimming left V 3 bases short and J 9 bases short, with 15 bases between. This CDR3 region has 14 residues. Germline V gene data show CDR1 as KGHSH and CDR2 as LQKENI. CDR3 in DNA: TGTGCCAGCTCACCCCGGGGAAAAATCAGTGAGCAGTTCTTC. Protein product: CASSPRGKISEQFF.

V usage is TRBV10-3 and J usage is TRBJ1-2, with D maybe TRBD1 (6 bases). CDR1 and CDR2 from the germline V gene are ENHRY and SYGVKD. Trimming left V 6 bases short and J 8 bases short, with 19 bases between. There are 14 residues in the CDR3. CDR3 bases: TGTGCCATCAGACAGGGTACACCGGGATACGGCTACACCTTC. It encodes CAIRQGTPGYGYTF.